Listed here are 6 T cell receptor beta chains from one sample, sequenced in a study of cytomegalovirus exposure and HLA in healthy donors. Measured with immunoSEQ multiplex PCR; TCRdb has only the in-frame clones, and not every one. The sample yields 150,000 to 180,000 clones, around 84% seen once. The specimen sequenced was PBMCs. All receptors derive from a human donor in good health.

This chain joins TRBV2 and TRBJ1-1, with 7 bases aligning to TRBD1. Germline V gene lookup returns CDR1 SNHLY and CDR2 FYNNEI. This CDR3 has 15 residues. The J segment lost 4 bases and the V segment lost 6 bases, leaving 11 bases of the junction unmatched. This CDR3 reads CASRKSETGSTEAFF. CDR3 sequence (DNA): TGTGCCAGCAGAAAGTCCGAGACAGGGTCCACTGAAGCTTTCTTT.

The chain joins TRBV2 to TRBJ1-4; possibly TRBD1 for D (5 bases). Germline CDR1 and CDR2: SNHLY and FYNNEI. The V end was cut by 8 bases, the J end by 4 bases, with 14 bases between. The CDR3 loop spans 14 amino acids. CDR3 residues: CASVLRALNEKLFF. In DNA, the CDR3 is TGTGCCAGCGTACTCAGGGCCCTTAATGAAAAACTGTTTTTT.

This clone has just one count. The rearrangement links TRBV11-2 to TRBJ1-5, with 10 bases aligning to TRBD1. V dropped 1 base and J dropped 6; count of bases not matched to a gene: 3. The CDR3 covers 15 residues. The germline gives CDR1 SGHAT, CDR2 FQNNGV. The CDR3 DNA sequence: TGTGCCAGCAGCTTAGGGGGACAGGGGATTCAGCCCCAGCATTTT. Encoded protein: CASSLGGQGIQPQHF.

The chain uses TRBV19 and TRBJ1-2; TRBD1 matches at 7 bases. Germline V lookup: CDR1 LNHDA, CDR2 SQIVND (reference sequence). Trimming cost V 3 bases and J 5 bases; bases outside gene matches: 9. The CDR3 has 15 amino acids. CDR3 in amino acids: CASSMGTETWYGYTF. The CDR3 nucleotides are TGTGCCAGTAGTATGGGGACAGAAACGTGGTATGGCTACACCTTC. The variable domain in full, with the rest retrieved from reference TRBV19 and TRBJ1-2, is DGGITQSPKYLFRKEGQNVTLSCEQNLNHDAMYWYRQDPGQGLRLIYYSQIVNDFQKGDIAEGYSVSREKKESFPLTVTSAQKNPTAFYLCASSMGTETWYGYTFGSGTRLTVV.

The V and J genes are TRBV28 and TRBJ1-5; a possible D gene is TRBD1 (6 bases). V dropped 1 base and J dropped 0 bases, with 10 bases sitting between them. Germline assignment: CDR1 MDHEN and CDR2 SYDVKM. This CDR3 comprises 16 residues. The CDR3 coding sequence is TGTGCCAGCAGTTTATTAGGGACACTTAGCAATCAGCCCCAGCATTTT. This translates into CASSLLGTLSNQPQHF.

The CDR3 region is CSVGDPDRVTYGYTF. DNA of the CDR3: TGCAGCGTTGGCGACCCCGACAGGGTCACCTATGGCTACACCTTC. The chain employs TRBV29-1 and TRBJ1-2; 7 bases match TRBD1. Germline V gene data show CDR1 as SQVTM and CDR2 as ANQGSEA. The V and J ends lost 4 bases and 4 bases, in that order; junction bases with no gene match: 12. This CDR3 is built from 15 residues.